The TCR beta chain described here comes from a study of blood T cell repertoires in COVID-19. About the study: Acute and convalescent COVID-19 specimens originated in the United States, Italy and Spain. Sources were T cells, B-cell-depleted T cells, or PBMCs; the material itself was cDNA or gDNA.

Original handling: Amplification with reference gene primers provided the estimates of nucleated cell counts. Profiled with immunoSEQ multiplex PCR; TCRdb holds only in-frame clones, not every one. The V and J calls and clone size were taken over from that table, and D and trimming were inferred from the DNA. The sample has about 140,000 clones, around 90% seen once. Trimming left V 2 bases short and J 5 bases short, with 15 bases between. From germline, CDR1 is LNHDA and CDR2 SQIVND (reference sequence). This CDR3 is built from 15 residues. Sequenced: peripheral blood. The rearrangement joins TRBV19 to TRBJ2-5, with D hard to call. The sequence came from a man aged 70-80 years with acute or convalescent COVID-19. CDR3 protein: CASSITRAPRETQYF. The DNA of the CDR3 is TGTGCCAGTAGTATAACGAGAGCGCCACGGGAGACCCAGTACTTC.